A selection of T cell receptor beta chains follows, all from one sample in a study of human T cells and chemical hapten exposure. One entry per CDR3 protein results from TCRdb running MiXCR on the RACE reads. The sample lists about 31,000 distinct CDR3 sequences; less than 8% were seen once. Sequenced sample: whole blood. The receptors originated from a human donor in good health. Some clones in this sample may be carry-over from other donors' samples. The CDR3 runs from the conserved cysteine through the conserved F or W. Each record gives: clone size, V gene, J gene, D gene, CDR3 DNA, CDR3 protein. D genes are given only for firm matches. The size of a clone is reported for some rows only, either as once, few or many, or as a class for expanded clones.

>many|TRBV29-1|TRBJ1-4|TRBD1
TGCAGCGTTGGAGCGGACAGGCCTAATGAAAAACTGTTTTTT
CSVGADRPNEKLFF
>few|TRBV20-1|TRBJ1-1|-
TGCAGTCCAAATATGAACACTGAAGCTTTCTTT
CSPNMNTEAFF
>-|TRBV12-3/TRBV12-4|TRBJ2-3|TRBD2
TGTGCCAGCAGTTTAAGGAGGGGGACTAGCGGGGATACGCAGTATTTT
CASSLRRGTSGDTQYF
>-|TRBV6-5|TRBJ1-2|-
TGTGCCAGCAGGACGGGGGAGAGTGGCTACACCTTC
CASRTGESGYTF
>-|TRBV5-1|TRBJ1-5|TRBD1
TGCGCCAGCAGCCCTACAGGGGGCGGCCAGCCCCAGCATTTT
CASSPTGGGQPQHF
>few|TRBV27|TRBJ1-5|-
TGTGCCAGTCGGCGAGCGGGATCCAATCAGCCCCAGCATTTT
CASRRAGSNQPQHF
>-|TRBV29-1|TRBJ2-5|TRBD2
TGCAGCGCGGCGACTAGCGGAGGGGGAGAGACCCAGTACTTC
CSAATSGGGETQYF
>many|TRBV3-1|TRBJ2-2|TRBD2
TGTGCCAGCAGCCACTCCCCTCGCGGGGGGCTGAACACCGGGGAGCTGTTTTTT
CASSHSPRGGLNTGELFF
>many|TRBV6-1|TRBJ1-2|-
TGTGCCGCCTTGGGGGTTTATGGCCACTCTAACTATGGCTACACCTTC
CAALGVYGHSNYGYTF
>-|TRBV5-1|TRBJ1-4|-
TGCGCCAGCAGCTTGGCAGGGACCCGAGAGGAAAAACTGTTTTTT
CASSLAGTREEKLFF
>few|TRBV7-9|TRBJ2-1|TRBD1
TGTGCCAGCAGCTTCCGAGGACAGGGGGCGGGTGAGCAGTTCTTC
CASSFRGQGAGEQFF
>few|TRBV7-8|TRBJ1-5|TRBD1
TGTGCCAGCAGCTCGGACAGGGGCAATCAGCCCCAGCATTTT
CASSSDRGNQPQHF
>many|TRBV21-1|TRBJ2-1|-
TGTGCCAGCAGTATAAAGGGGACAGGGGAACACAATGAGCAGTTCTTC
CASSIKGTGEHNEQFF
>many|TRBV20-1|TRBJ2-3|-
TGCAGTGCTAGAGATGGCTGGAGCACAGATACGCAGTATTTT
CSARDGWSTDTQYF
>-|TRBV4-1|TRBJ1-1|-
TGCGCCAGCAGGAGGTTTGGTCAGGGATACCCGATACCTGAAGAAGCTTTCTTT
CASRRFGQGYPIPEEAFF
>few|TRBV15|TRBJ1-5|-
TGTGCCACCAGCAGAGATCGGGCGAGGCCGAATCAGCCCCAGCATTTT
CATSRDRARPNQPQHF
>-|TRBV2|TRBJ2-7|-
TGTGCCAGCAAGATGAGGACACTGACCTACGAGCAGTACTTC
CASKMRTLTYEQYF
>few|TRBV20-1|TRBJ2-7|-
TGCAGTGGGAGTGAAAACTACGAGCAGTACTTC
CSGSENYEQYF
>few|TRBV7-2|TRBJ1-1|-
TGTGCCAGCAGCCTTGATCAGGGTCGGAGGCGGGAAGCTTTCTTT
CASSLDQGRRREAFF
>many|TRBV12-3/TRBV12-4|TRBJ1-1|TRBD1
TGTGCCTCCAGGACAGGGAGATGGAACACTGAAGCTTTCTTT
CASRTGRWNTEAFF
>-|TRBV29-1|TRBJ2-1|TRBD2
TGCAGCGTTGGGACACGGGGGGTCGGGGAGCAGTTCTTC
CSVGTRGVGEQFF
>many|TRBV6-2/TRBV6-3|TRBJ2-7|TRBD2
TGTGCCAGCAGTTACCCCCGTTTGCGGGAGTCCTACGAGCAGTACTTC
CASSYPRLRESYEQYF
>-|TRBV5-4|TRBJ2-2|TRBD1
TGTGCCAGCAGCCGGACAGGGGCAATGGCCGGGGAGCTGTTTTTT
CASSRTGAMAGELFF
>many|TRBV7-2|TRBJ1-3|-
TGTGCCAGCAGCTTAAATCAGGGGCCTAGCGGAAACACCATATATTTT
CASSLNQGPSGNTIYF